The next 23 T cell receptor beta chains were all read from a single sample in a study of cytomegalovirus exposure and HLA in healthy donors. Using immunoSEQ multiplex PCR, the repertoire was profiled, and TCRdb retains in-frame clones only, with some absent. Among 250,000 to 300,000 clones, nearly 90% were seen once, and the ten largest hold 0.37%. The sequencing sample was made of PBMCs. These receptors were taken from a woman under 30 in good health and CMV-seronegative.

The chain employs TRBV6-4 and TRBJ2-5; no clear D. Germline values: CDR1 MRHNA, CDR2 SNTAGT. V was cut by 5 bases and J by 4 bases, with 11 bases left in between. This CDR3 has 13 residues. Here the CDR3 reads CASSYEAGETQYF. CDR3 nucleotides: TGTGCCAGCAGTTATGAGGCTGGAGAGACCCAGTACTTC.

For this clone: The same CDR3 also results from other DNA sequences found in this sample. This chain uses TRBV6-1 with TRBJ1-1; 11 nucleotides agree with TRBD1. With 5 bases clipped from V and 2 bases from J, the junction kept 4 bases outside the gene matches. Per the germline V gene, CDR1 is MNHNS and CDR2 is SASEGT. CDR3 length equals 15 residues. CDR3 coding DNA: TGTGCCAGCAGTCCGAGGACAGGGGGCAACACTGAAGCTTTCTTT. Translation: CASSPRTGGNTEAFF.

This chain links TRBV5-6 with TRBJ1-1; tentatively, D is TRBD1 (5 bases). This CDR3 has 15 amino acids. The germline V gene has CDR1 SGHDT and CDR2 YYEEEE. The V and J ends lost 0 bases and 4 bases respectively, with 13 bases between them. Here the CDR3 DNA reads TGTGCCAGCAGCTTGGTCGGGCCGGGGGGCACTGAAGCTTTCTTT. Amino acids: CASSLVGPGGTEAFF.

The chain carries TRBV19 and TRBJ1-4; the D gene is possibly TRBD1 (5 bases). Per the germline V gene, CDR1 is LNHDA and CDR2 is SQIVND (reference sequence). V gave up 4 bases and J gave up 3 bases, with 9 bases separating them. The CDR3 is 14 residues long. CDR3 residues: CASSRGTANEKLFF. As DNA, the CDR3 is TGTGCCAGTAGTAGGGGCACGGCTAATGAAAAACTGTTTTTT. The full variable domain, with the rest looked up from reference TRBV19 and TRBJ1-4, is DGGITQSPKYLFRKEGQNVTLSCEQNLNHDAMYWYRQDPGQGLRLIYYSQIVNDFQKGDIAEGYSVSREKKESFPLTVTSAQKNPTAFYLCASSRGTANEKLFFGSGTQLSVL.

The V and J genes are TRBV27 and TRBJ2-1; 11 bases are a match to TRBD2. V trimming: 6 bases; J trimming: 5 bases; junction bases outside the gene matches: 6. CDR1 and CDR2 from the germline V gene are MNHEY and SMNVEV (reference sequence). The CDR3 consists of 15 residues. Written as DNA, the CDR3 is TGTGCCAGCAGAACCGGGACTAGCGGCAACAATGAGCAGTTCTTC. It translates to CASRTGTSGNNEQFF.

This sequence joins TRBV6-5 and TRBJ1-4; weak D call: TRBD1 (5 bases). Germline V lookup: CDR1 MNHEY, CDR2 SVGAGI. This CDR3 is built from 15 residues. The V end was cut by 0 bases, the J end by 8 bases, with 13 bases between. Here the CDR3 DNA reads TGTGCCAGCAGTTACTCCGGAGGGGAGTTCGAAAAACTGTTTTTT. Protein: CASSYSGGEFEKLFF.

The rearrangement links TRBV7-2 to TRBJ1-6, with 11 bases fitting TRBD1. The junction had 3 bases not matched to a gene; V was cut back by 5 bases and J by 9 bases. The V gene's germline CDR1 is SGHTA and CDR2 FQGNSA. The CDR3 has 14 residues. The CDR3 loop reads CASSHGTGGSPLHF. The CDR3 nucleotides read TGTGCCAGCAGCCACGGGACAGGGGGTTCACCCCTCCACTTT.

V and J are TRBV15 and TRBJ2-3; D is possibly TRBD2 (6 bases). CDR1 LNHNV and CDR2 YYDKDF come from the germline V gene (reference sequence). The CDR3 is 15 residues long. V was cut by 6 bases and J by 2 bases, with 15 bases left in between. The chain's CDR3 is CATRKDYPATDTQYF. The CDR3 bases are TGTGCCACCAGGAAGGACTATCCGGCCACAGATACGCAGTATTTT.

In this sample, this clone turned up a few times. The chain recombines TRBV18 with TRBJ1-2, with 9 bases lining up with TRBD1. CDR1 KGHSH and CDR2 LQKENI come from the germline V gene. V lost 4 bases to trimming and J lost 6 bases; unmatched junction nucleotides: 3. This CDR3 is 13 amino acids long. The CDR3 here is CASSQRQGDGYTF. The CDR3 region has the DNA TGTGCCAGCTCACAAAGACAGGGGGATGGCTACACCTTC. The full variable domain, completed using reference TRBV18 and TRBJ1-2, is NAGVMQNPRHLVRRRGQEARLRCSPMKGHSHVYWYRQLPEEGLKFMVYLQKENIIDESGMPKERFSAEFPKEGPSILRIQQVVRGDSAAYFCASSQRQGDGYTFGSGTRLTVV.

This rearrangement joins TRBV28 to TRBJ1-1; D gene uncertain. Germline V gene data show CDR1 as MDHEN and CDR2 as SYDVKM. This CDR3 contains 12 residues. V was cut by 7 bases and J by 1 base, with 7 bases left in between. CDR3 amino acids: CASIRQNTEAFF. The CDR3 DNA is TGTGCCAGCATACGACAGAACACTGAAGCTTTCTTT.

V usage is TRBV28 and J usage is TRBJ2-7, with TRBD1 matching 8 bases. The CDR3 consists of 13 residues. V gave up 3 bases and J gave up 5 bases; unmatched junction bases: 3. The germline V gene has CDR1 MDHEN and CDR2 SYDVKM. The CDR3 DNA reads TGTGCCAGCAGTTTCAGGGGGCCCGACGAGCAGTACTTC. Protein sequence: CASSFRGPDEQYF.

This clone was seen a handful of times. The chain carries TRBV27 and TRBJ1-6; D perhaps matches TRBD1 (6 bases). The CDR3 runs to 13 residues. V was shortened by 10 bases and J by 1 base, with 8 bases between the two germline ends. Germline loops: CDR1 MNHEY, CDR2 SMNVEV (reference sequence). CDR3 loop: CATTGSYNSPLHF. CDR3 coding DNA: TGTGCCACCACAGGGTCCTATAATTCACCCCTCCACTTT.

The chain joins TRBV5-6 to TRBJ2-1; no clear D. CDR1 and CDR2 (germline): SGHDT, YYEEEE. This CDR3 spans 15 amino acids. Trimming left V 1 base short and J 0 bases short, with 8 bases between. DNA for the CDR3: TGTGCCAGCAGCTTGTTGAGAAGCTCCTACAATGAGCAGTTCTTC. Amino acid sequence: CASSLLRSSYNEQFF.

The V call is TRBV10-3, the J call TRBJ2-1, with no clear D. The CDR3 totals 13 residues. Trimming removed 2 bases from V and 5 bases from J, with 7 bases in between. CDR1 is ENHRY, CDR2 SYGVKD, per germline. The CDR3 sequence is CAISETVNNEQFF. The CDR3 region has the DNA TGTGCCATCAGTGAGACAGTTAACAATGAGCAGTTCTTC.

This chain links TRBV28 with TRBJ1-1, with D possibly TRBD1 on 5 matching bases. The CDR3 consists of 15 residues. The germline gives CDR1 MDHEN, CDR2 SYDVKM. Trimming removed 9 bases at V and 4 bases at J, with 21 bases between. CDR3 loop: CASTLPLGGSTEAFF. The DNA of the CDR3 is TGTGCCAGTACACTACCCCTGGGGGGGTCCACTGAAGCTTTCTTT.

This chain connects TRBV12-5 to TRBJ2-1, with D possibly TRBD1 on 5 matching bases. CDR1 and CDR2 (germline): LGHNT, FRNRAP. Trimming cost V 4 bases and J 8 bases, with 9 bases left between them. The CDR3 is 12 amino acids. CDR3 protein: CASGSWGDEQFF. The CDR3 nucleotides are TGTGCTAGTGGTTCCTGGGGCGATGAGCAGTTCTTC. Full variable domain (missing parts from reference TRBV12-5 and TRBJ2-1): DARVTQTPRHKVTEMGQEVTMRCQPILGHNTVFWYRQTMMQGLELLAYFRNRAPLDDSGMPKDRFSAEMPDATLATLKIQPSEPRDSAVYFCASGSWGDEQFFGPGTRLTVL.

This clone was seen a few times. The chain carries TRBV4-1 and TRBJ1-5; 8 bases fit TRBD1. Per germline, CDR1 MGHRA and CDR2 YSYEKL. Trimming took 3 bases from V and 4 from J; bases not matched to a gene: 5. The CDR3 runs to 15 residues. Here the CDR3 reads CASSHPGQGNQPQHF. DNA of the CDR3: TGCGCCAGCAGCCACCCCGGACAGGGTAATCAGCCCCAGCATTTT.

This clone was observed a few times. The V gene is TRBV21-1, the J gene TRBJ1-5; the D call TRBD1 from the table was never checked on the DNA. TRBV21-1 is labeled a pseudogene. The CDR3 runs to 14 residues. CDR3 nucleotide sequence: TGTGCCAGCAGCACGACAGGGGGCAATCAGCCCCAGCATTTT. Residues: CASSTTGGNQPQHF.

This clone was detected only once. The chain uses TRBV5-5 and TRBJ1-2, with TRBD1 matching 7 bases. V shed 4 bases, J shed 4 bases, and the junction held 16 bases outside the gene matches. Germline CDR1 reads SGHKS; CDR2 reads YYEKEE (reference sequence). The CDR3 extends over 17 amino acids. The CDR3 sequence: CASSDDTTGRLIYGYTF. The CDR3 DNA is TGTGCCAGCAGCGATGATACGACAGGGCGTCTTATCTATGGCTACACCTTC.

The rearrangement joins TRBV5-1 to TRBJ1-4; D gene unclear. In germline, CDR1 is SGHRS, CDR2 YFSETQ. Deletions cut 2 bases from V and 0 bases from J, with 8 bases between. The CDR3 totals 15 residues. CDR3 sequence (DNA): TGCGCCAGCAGCTTCGACGGGGCAACTAATGAAAAACTGTTTTTT. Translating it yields CASSFDGATNEKLFF. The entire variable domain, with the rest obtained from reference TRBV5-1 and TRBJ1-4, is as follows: KAGVTQTPRYLIKTRGQQVTLSCSPISGHRSVSWYQQTPGQGLQFLFEYFSETQRNKGNFPGRFSGRQFSNSRSEMNVSTLELGDSALYLCASSFDGATNEKLFFGSGTQLSVL.

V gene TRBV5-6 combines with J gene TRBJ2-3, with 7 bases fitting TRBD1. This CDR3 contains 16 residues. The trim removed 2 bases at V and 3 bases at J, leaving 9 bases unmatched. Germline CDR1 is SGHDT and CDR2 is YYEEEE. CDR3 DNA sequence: TGTGCCAGCAGCTTAAAGACAGGGTTAGAGACAGATACGCAGTATTTT. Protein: CASSLKTGLETDTQYF.

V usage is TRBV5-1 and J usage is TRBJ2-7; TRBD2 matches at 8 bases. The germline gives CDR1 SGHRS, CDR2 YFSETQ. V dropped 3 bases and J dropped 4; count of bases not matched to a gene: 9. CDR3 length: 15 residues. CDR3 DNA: TGCGCCAGCAGCTCATCCTCGGGGGGGAGGTACGAGCAGTACTTC. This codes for CASSSSSGGRYEQYF.

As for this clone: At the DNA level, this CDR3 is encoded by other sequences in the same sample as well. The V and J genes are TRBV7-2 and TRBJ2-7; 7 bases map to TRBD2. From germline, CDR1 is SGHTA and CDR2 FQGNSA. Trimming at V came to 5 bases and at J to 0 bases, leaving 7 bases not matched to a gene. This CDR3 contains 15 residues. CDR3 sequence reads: CASSLRGGASYEQYF. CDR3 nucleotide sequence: TGTGCCAGCAGCCTACGGGGAGGGGCCTCCTACGAGCAGTACTTC.